The present TCR beta chain was sequenced within a study of early T cells in non-severe SARS-CoV-2 infection. Study context: The study sequenced bulk RNA from unsorted whole blood, with chains unpaired.

This clonotype was found many times. Its antigen is as yet unknown. Individual cDNA molecules each received unique molecular identifiers attached to them. One entry per CDR3 protein, called by TCRdb with MiXCR from the 5' RACE reads. The sample holds around 40,000 distinct CDR3 sequences; 9.5% to 13% are singletons and the top ten take 20% to 25%. The CDR3 length is 15 residues. Trimming left V 2 bases short and J 1 base short, with 11 bases between. Germline V gene lookup returns CDR1 LNHNV and CDR2 YYDKDF (reference sequence). Study results and limitations: Matches to VDJdb favored anti-spike CD8 responses and missed private and CD4 specificities.

The sequenced material came from whole blood. This rearrangement joins TRBV15 to TRBJ1-1; D is ambiguous. The receptor's source is an adult who was a healthcare worker with PCR-confirmed SARS-CoV-2 infection or an uninfected control (not recorded which). The CDR3, as DNA: TGTGCCACCAGCAGAACGCGGGAAAGGAACACTGAAGCTTTCTTT. Its translation is CATSRTRERNTEAFF.